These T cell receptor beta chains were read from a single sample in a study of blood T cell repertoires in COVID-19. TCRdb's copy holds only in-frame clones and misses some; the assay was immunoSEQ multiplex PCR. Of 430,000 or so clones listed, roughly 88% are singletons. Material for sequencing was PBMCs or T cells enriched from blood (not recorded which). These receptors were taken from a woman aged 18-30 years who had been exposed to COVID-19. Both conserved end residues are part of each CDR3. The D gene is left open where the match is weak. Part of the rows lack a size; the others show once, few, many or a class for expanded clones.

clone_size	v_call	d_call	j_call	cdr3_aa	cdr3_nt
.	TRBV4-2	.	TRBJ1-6	CASSQDWRAENSPLHF	TGTGCCAGCAGCCAAGATTGGCGGGCCGAAAATTCACCCCTCCACTTT
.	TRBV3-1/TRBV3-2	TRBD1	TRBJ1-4	CASSQDGKVRRDRGHGNEKLFF	TGTGCCAGCAGCCAAGATGGAAAGGTCAGGAGGGACAGGGGGCATGGTAATGAAAAACTGTTTTTT
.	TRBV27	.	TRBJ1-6	CASTPHSGPTIYNSPLHF	TGTGCCAGCACACCCCATTCAGGCCCCACAATCTATAATTCACCCCTCCACTTT
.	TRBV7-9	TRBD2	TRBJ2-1	CASSLGGTSGVNEQFF	TGTGCCAGCAGCTTAGGTGGGACTAGCGGGGTCAATGAGCAGTTCTTC
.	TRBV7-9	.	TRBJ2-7	CASSSSGAWEQYF	TGTGCCAGCAGCTCAAGTGGGGCGTGGGAGCAGTACTTC
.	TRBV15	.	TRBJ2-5	CATSSPTLGTQYF	TGTGCCACCAGCAGTCCAACACTAGGGACCCAGTACTTC
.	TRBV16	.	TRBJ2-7	CASSQSRWEQYF	TGTGCCAGCAGCCAATCGAGGTGGGAGCAGTACTTC
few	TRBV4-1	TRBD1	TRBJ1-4	CASTRQGGEKLFF	TGCGCCAGCACAAGACAGGGGGGTGAAAAACTGTTTTTT
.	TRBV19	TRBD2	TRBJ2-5	CASSPGTSGQYQETQYF	TGTGCCAGTAGTCCCGGGACTAGCGGGCAGTACCAAGAGACCCAGTACTTC
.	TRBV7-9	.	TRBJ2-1	CASSLGRGKDEQFF	TGTGCCAGCAGCTTAGGAAGGGGAAAGGATGAGCAGTTCTTC
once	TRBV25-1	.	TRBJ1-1	CASKRADMNTEAFF	TGTGCCAGCAAGAGGGCAGACATGAACACTGAAGCTTTCTTT
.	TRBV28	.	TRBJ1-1	CASSLGGNTEAFF	TGTGCCAGCAGTTTAGGAGGGAACACTGAAGCTTTCTTT
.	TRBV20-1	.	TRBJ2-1	CSASKKGGNEQFF	TGCAGTGCTAGTAAAAAAGGGGGCAATGAGCAGTTCTTC
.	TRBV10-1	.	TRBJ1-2	CASSEKYRYGYTF	TGCGCCAGCAGTGAGAAGTACAGATATGGCTACACCTTC
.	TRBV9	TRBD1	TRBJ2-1	CASSVAQGAYNEQFF	TGTGCCAGCAGCGTAGCTCAGGGGGCGTACAATGAGCAGTTCTTC
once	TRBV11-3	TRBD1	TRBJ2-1	CASSLVGGEQFF	TGTGCCAGCAGCTTAGTAGGGGGCGAGCAGTTCTTC
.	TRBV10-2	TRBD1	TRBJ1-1	CASSTGGRKKTEAFF	TGCGCCAGCAGTACAGGGGGGAGGAAAAAGACTGAAGCTTTCTTT
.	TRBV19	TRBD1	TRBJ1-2	CASRKDRIYGYTF	TGTGCCAGTAGAAAGGACAGGATCTATGGCTACACCTTC
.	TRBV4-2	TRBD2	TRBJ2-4	CASSSPVSGGDLAKNIQYF	TGTGCCAGCAGCTCTCCTGTTAGCGGGGGGGACCTAGCCAAAAACATTCAGTACTTC
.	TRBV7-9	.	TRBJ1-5	CASSTTGNINQPQHF	TGTGCCAGCAGCACAACAGGGAATATCAATCAGCCCCAGCATTTT
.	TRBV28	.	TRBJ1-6	CASSTQEDHSPLHF	TGTGCCAGCTCGACCCAGGAGGACCATTCACCCCTCCACTTT
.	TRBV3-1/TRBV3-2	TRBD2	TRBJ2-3	CASSQETSGGATDTQYF	TGTGCCAGCAGCCAAGAAACTAGCGGGGGGGCAACAGATACGCAGTATTTT
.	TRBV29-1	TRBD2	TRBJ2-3	CSGTSGGATNTQYF	TGCAGCGGGACTAGCGGGGGTGCGACAAATACGCAGTATTTT
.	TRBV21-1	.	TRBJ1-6	CASSKGGRPTYNSPLHF	TGTGCCAGCAGCAAAGGGGGCAGGCCGACCTATAATTCACCCCTCCACTTT
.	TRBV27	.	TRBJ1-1	CVRWEWRNTEAFF	TGTGTTAGGTGGGAGTGGAGGAACACTGAAGCTTTCTTT
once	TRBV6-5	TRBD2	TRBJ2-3	CASSFRTSGGGVYF	TGTGCCAGCAGTTTTAGGACTAGCGGGGGGGGTGTGTATTTT
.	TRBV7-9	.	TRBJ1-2	CASSSSQGDYGYTF	TGTGCCAGCAGCTCCTCACAGGGAGACTATGGCTACACCTTC
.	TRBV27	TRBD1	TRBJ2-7	CASSYLGTGGANEQYF	TGTGCCAGCAGTTATTTAGGGACAGGGGGCGCCAACGAGCAGTACTTC
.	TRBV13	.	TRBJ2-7	CASSFGSGASTYEQYF	TGTGCCAGCAGTTTTGGGTCGGGAGCTTCCACCTACGAGCAGTACTTC
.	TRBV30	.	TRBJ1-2	CAETQGQDYGYTF	TGTGCCGAGACGCAGGGGCAAGACTATGGCTACACCTTC
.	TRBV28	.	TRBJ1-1	CASSFRREVNTEAFF	TGTGCCAGCAGTTTCCGACGGGAAGTGAACACTGAAGCTTTCTTT
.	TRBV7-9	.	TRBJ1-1	CASSLLGGRLMNTEAFF	TGTGCCAGCAGCTTATTAGGGGGTCGACTTATGAACACTGAAGCTTTCTTT
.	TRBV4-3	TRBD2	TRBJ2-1	CASSPAGTSGYNEQFF	TGCGCCAGCAGCCCCGCTGGGACTAGCGGCTACAATGAGCAGTTCTTC
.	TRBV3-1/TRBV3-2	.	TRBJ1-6	CASSQFISPLHF	TGTGCCAGCAGCCAATTCATTTCACCCCTCCACTTT
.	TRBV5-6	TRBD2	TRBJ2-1	CATRAGLSYNEQFF	TGTGCCACAAGAGCGGGGCTCTCCTACAATGAGCAGTTCTTC
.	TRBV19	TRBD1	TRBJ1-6	CASSNGQGASPLHF	TGTGCCAGTAGTAACGGACAGGGGGCTTCACCCCTCCACTTT
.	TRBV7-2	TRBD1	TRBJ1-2	CASRKGWDREPSNYGYTF	TGTGCCAGCAGGAAGGGGTGGGACAGGGAACCCTCGAACTATGGCTACACCTTC
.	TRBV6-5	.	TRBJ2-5	CASSQPQGIKTQYF	TGTGCCAGCAGTCAGCCGCAGGGGATTAAGACCCAGTACTTC
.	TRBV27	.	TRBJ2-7	CASSSPYGEQYF	TGTGCCAGCAGTTCCCCGTACGGCGAGCAGTACTTC
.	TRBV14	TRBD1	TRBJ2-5	CASSQGDRVHF	TGTGCCAGCAGCCAAGGGGACAGGGTGCACTTC